The 15 T cell receptor beta chains reported below all come from one sample, sequenced in a study of blood T cell repertoires in COVID-19. TCRdb keeps only in-frame clones here, not all; method: immunoSEQ multiplex PCR. The data contain around 260,000 clones, over 75% of them singletons. Source material: peripheral blood. The receptors derive from a human donor in a cohort sampled during active COVID-19.

As regards this clone: Other DNA variants within this sample encode the same CDR3. The gene calls are TRBV28 and TRBJ2-6, with D possibly matching TRBD2 (6 bases). V dropped 3 bases and J dropped 1 base, with 7 bases sitting between them. The CDR3 is made up of 15 amino acids. CDR1 and CDR2 (germline): MDHEN, SYDVKM. CDR3 in amino acids: CASSFRGSGANVLTF. CDR3 coding DNA: TGTGCCAGCAGTTTTCGGGGGTCTGGGGCCAACGTCCTGACTTTC.

This rearrangement joins TRBV7-9 to TRBJ2-3; tentatively, D is TRBD1 (6 bases). CDR1 SEHNR and CDR2 FQNEAQ come from the germline V gene (reference sequence). V lost 1 base to trimming and J lost 7 bases, with 9 bases between them. This CDR3 region has 13 residues. The CDR3 DNA is TGTGCCAGCAGCTTAGGAACAGGGAATACGCAGTATTTT. Protein product: CASSLGTGNTQYF.

The chain uses TRBV11-2 and TRBJ1-6; a weak D match, TRBD1 (6 bases). This CDR3 contains 15 residues. Trimming cost V 5 bases and J 7 bases, with 15 bases left between them. Per germline, CDR1 SGHAT and CDR2 FQNNGV. The CDR3 loop is CASSTIQGGNSPLHF. The CDR3 DNA follows: TGTGCCAGCAGCACCATACAGGGTGGGAATTCACCCCTCCACTTT. The complete variable domain, with remaining parts taken from reference TRBV11-2 and TRBJ1-6, reads EAGVAQSPRYKIIEKRQSVAFWCNPISGHATLYWYQQILGQGPKLLIQFQNNGVVDDSQLPKDRFSAERLKGVDSTLKIQPAKLEDSAVYLCASSTIQGGNSPLHFGNGTRLTVT.

V and J are TRBV6-5 and TRBJ1-5; possible D gene TRBD1, 5 bases. This CDR3 comprises 13 residues. V lost 4 bases and J 6 bases, leaving 10 bases between the germline ends. The V gene's germline CDR1 is MNHEY and CDR2 SVGAGI. The CDR3 DNA is TGTGCCAGCAGTTTAGGGGCAGGTCAGCCCCAGCATTTT. Its protein product is CASSLGAGQPQHF.

The chain couples TRBV16 to TRBJ1-5, with D maybe TRBD1 (5 bases). Trimming left V 4 bases short and J 3 bases short, with 16 bases between. Germline values: CDR1 KGHSY, CDR2 FQNENV. This CDR3 contains 16 residues. The CDR3 DNA is TGTGCCAGCAGCCCTGTTTCGGGGGGATCCAATCAGCCCCAGCATTTT. It is translated as CASSPVSGGSNQPQHF. The full variable domain, with the rest looked up from reference TRBV16 and TRBJ1-5, is GEEVAQTPKHLVRGEGQKAKLYCAPIKGHSYVFWYQQVLKNEFKFLISFQNENVFDETGMPKERFSAKCLPNSPCSLEIQATKLEDSAVYFCASSPVSGGSNQPQHFGDGTRLSIL.

This chain connects TRBV5-1 to TRBJ1-5; maybe TRBD1 (6 bases). CDR1 and CDR2 from the germline V gene are SGHRS and YFSETQ. V lost 2 bases and J 3 bases, leaving 12 bases between the germline ends. The CDR3 is 15 residues long. The CDR3 sequence is CASSLQGRYNQPQHF. CDR3 in DNA: TGCGCCAGCAGCTTACAGGGACGGTACAATCAGCCCCAGCATTTT. The full variable domain, in which reference TRBV5-1 and TRBJ1-5 provide the parts outside the CDR3, is KAGVTQTPRYLIKTRGQQVTLSCSPISGHRSVSWYQQTPGQGLQFLFEYFSETQRNKGNFPGRFSGRQFSNSRSEMNVSTLELGDSALYLCASSLQGRYNQPQHFGDGTRLSIL.

The chain uses TRBV5-6 and TRBJ2-7; D uncertain. Per the germline V gene, CDR1 is SGHDT and CDR2 is YYEEEE. The CDR3 has 11 residues. The ends were cut back, 3 bases at V and 7 bases at J, with 8 bases in the middle. DNA of the CDR3: TGTGCCAGCAGCTCACTCCGGGAGCAGTACTTC. Translation gives CASSSLREQYF. The complete variable domain, with remaining parts taken from reference TRBV5-6 and TRBJ2-7, reads DAGVTQSPTHLIKTRGQQVTLRCSPKSGHDTVSWYQQALGQGPQFIFQYYEEEERQRGNFPDRFSGHQFPNYSSELNVNALLLGDSALYLCASSSLREQYFGPGTRLTVT.

The chain has TRBV27 and TRBJ1-2; a weak D match, TRBD1 (6 bases). Germline CDR1 and CDR2: MNHEY and SMNVEV (reference sequence). The CDR3 is 14 residues long. The germline V and J ends were trimmed by 6 bases and 4 bases, with 15 bases remaining between them. CDR3: CASSLGGAAYGYTF. CDR3 bases: TGTGCCAGCAGCCTAGGGGGGGCAGCCTATGGCTACACCTTC.

The CDR3: CASRLASGEQTQYF. In nucleotides, the CDR3 is TGTGCCAGCCGGCTCGCTAGCGGGGAGCAGACCCAGTACTTC. The chain is built from TRBV6-5 and TRBJ2-5, with TRBD2 matching 9 bases. The CDR3 totals 14 residues. Germline V gives CDR1 MNHEY, CDR2 SVGAGI. With 8 bases clipped from V and 6 bases from J, the junction kept 10 bases outside the gene matches.

The rearrangement joins TRBV15 to TRBJ1-5; tentative D call: TRBD1 (6 bases). Trimming removed 1 base from V and 7 bases from J, with 17 bases in between. The length of the CDR3 is 16 residues. Per germline, CDR1 LNHNV and CDR2 YYDKDF (reference sequence). DNA for the CDR3: TGTGCCACCAGCAGAGCGCCGGGGGGGCAAAGACAGCCCCAGCATTTT. It specifies CATSRAPGGQRQPQHF.

The J gene is TRBJ2-2, the V gene TRBV5-4, with a possible D match to TRBD2 (6 bases). V was shortened by 4 bases and J by 3 bases, with 16 bases between the two germline ends. Per germline, CDR1 SGHNT and CDR2 YYREEE (reference sequence). CDR3 size: 16 residues. CDR3: CASSLGAGGDTGELFF. The DNA of the CDR3 is TGTGCCAGCAGCCTGGGAGCGGGTGGGGACACCGGGGAGCTGTTTTTT. Together with reference TRBV5-4 and TRBJ2-2, the CDR3 gives the full variable domain: ETGVTQSPTHLIKTRGQQVTLRCSSQSGHNTVSWYQQALGQGPQFIFQYYREEENGRGNFPPRFSGLQFPNYSSELNVNALELDDSALYLCASSLGAGGDTGELFFGEGSRLTVL.

The rearrangement uses TRBV4-3 and TRBJ1-5; D not resolved. The germline V gene encodes CDR1 LGHNA and CDR2 YSLEER. This CDR3 contains 15 residues. The V end lost 2 bases, the J end lost 3 bases, and 11 bases lay between the germline ends. The CDR3 loop reads CASSQRRHDNQPQHF. CDR3 nucleotide sequence: TGCGCCAGCAGCCAAAGGCGGCACGACAATCAGCCCCAGCATTTT.

Only one count was recorded for this clone. V and J are TRBV9 and TRBJ1-2; D possibly corresponds to TRBD1 (6 bases). Germline V gene lookup returns CDR1 SGDLS and CDR2 YYNGEE. Trimming took off 3 bases at V and 0 bases at J, with 12 bases between the two ends. This CDR3 contains 15 residues. CDR3 residues: CASSGHREANYGYTF. CDR3 coding DNA: TGTGCCAGCAGCGGCCACAGGGAAGCTAACTATGGCTACACCTTC.

The CDR3 here is CASSPTVRDTEAFF. CDR3 coding DNA: TGTGCCAGCTCACCGACAGTTAGGGACACTGAAGCTTTCTTT. The chain combines TRBV18 with TRBJ1-1; possible D gene TRBD1, 5 bases. Trimming pared 3 bases from V and 3 bases from J, leaving 11 bases between. Germline CDR1 and CDR2: KGHSH and LQKENI. The CDR3 is 14 amino acids.

The V gene is TRBV6-1, the J gene TRBJ1-2; D might be TRBD1 (5 bases). Germline values: CDR1 MNHNS, CDR2 SASEGT. This CDR3 is 14 amino acids long. Between the trimmed V and J ends, which lost 2 bases and 8 bases, there was a span of 15 bases. CDR3 loop: CASSEKPGPGGYTF. CDR3 sequence (DNA): TGTGCCAGCAGTGAAAAACCAGGGCCCGGGGGCTACACCTTC.